This T cell receptor (beta chain) was identified during a study of cytomegalovirus exposure and HLA in healthy donors. Findings and caveats of the study: In a later analysis, donors in an Asian-associated ancestry cluster reportedly had fewer N-insertions in productive TCRs than the cohort mean.

This clone was observed a handful of times. Its antigen remains unknown. The PCR ran on 60 Vbeta and 13 Jbeta primers. How the authors handled the data: An analysis that came later counted roughly 87 million unique TCR beta chains, roughly 11 million shared. Profiling relied on immunoSEQ multiplex PCR, and the TCRdb table lists in-frame clones only, not all of them. That table furnishes V, J and clone size, whereas the DNA furnished D and trimming. The data hold under 150,000 clones, with approximately 82% observed a single time. The CDR3 contains 13 residues. J was trimmed by 6 bases and V by 5 bases; bases with no gene match: 3. Germline V gene sequence: CDR1 SGHTA, CDR2 FQGTGA.

The chain has TRBV7-3 and TRBJ1-2; 10 nucleotides line up with TRBD1. This receptor was taken from a man aged 50 to 60 in good health and CMV-seronegative. The sequenced sample was PBMCs. The CDR3 here is CASSPTGGDGYTF. The DNA of the CDR3 is TGTGCCAGCAGCCCGACAGGGGGCGATGGCTACACCTTC. Supplemented by reference TRBV7-3 and TRBJ1-2, the full variable domain reads GAGVSQTPSNKVTEKGKYVELRCDPISGHTALYWYRQSLGQGPEFLIYFQGTGAADDSGLPNDRFFAVRPEGSVSTLKIQRTERGDSAVYLCASSPTGGDGYTFGSGTRLTVV.